These T cell receptor beta chains were read from a single sample in a study of OX40 agonist ivuxolimab in advanced cancers. The data were produced by immunoSEQ multiplex PCR, yet TCRdb's version contains in-frame clones alone and is incomplete. The sample consists of roughly 82,000 clones, approximately 88% of them appearing once. The source was CD4+ or CD8+ T cells sorted from blood, collected in a trial of the OX40 agonist ivuxolimab. The receptors here all came from an adult with an advanced solid tumor such as melanoma, head and neck, liver or kidney cancer. CDR3s include the opening cysteine and the closing phenylalanine or tryptophan. The D gene is left open where the match is weak. Clone size is given for some rows only: seen once, a few or many times, or a class if the clone is expanded.

V gene: TRBV5-4
J gene: TRBJ1-6
clone size: -
D gene: TRBD1
CDR3 DNA: TGTGCCAGCAGCGGAGGGGCCGGGACAGATAATTCACCCCTCCACTTT
CDR3 protein: CASSGGAGTDNSPLHF

V gene: TRBV5-1
J gene: TRBJ2-7
clone size: -
D gene: -
CDR3 DNA: TGCGCCAGCAGTATAGGGGCGCGCAACGAGCAGTACTTC
CDR3 protein: CASSIGARNEQYF

V gene: TRBV7-2
J gene: TRBJ1-2
clone size: -
D gene: -
CDR3 DNA: TGTGCCAGCAGCTTAGGTGGTTTGGGGGCCGACTCCTTC
CDR3 protein: CASSLGGLGADSF

V gene: TRBV11-3
J gene: TRBJ2-1
clone size: -
D gene: TRBD1
CDR3 DNA: TGTGCCAGCAGCTTAGAGGCCGGGACAGGGTCGCACAATGAGCAGTTCTTC
CDR3 protein: CASSLEAGTGSHNEQFF

V gene: TRBV27
J gene: TRBJ2-5
clone size: -
D gene: TRBD2
CDR3 DNA: TGTGCCAGCACCCCGAGAGCCCTAGCGGGGGCTGAGACCCAGTACTTC
CDR3 protein: CASTPRALAGAETQYF

V gene: TRBV6-5
J gene: TRBJ1-6
clone size: -
D gene: -
CDR3 DNA: TGTGCCAGCAGTTACAAAGGGTTTAATTCACCCCTCCACTTT
CDR3 protein: CASSYKGFNSPLHF

V gene: TRBV2
J gene: TRBJ1-4
clone size: few
D gene: -
CDR3 DNA: TGTGCCAGCAGTGGAAGGGATAGACAAGCACTGTTTTTT
CDR3 protein: CASSGRDRQALFF

V gene: TRBV2
J gene: TRBJ2-7
clone size: -
D gene: -
CDR3 DNA: TGTGCCAGCGATCAGGGTATCTACGAGCAGTACTTC
CDR3 protein: CASDQGIYEQYF

V gene: TRBV29-1
J gene: TRBJ2-3
clone size: -
D gene: TRBD2
CDR3 DNA: TGCAGCGTCCGAGGACTAGCGAAAAGCACAGATACGCAGTATTTT
CDR3 protein: CSVRGLAKSTDTQYF

V gene: TRBV5-1
J gene: TRBJ2-5
clone size: -
D gene: -
CDR3 DNA: TGCGCCAGCTACACAGACTTCCAAGAGACCCAGTACTTC
CDR3 protein: CASYTDFQETQYF

V gene: TRBV9
J gene: TRBJ2-1
clone size: -
D gene: -
CDR3 DNA: TGTGCCAGCAGCGTAGGGCCAGATTACTACAATGAGCAGTTCTTC
CDR3 protein: CASSVGPDYYNEQFF

V gene: TRBV28
J gene: TRBJ1-4
clone size: -
D gene: -
CDR3 DNA: TGTGCCAGCAGCCCCCGGGACGCCTCAGTTGCAACTAATGAAAAACTGTTTTTT
CDR3 protein: CASSPRDASVATNEKLFF

V gene: TRBV4-1
J gene: TRBJ1-4
clone size: -
D gene: TRBD1
CDR3 DNA: TGCGCCAGCAGCCAAGATAGAGGACAGGGTACCAATGAAAAACTGTTTTTT
CDR3 protein: CASSQDRGQGTNEKLFF

V gene: TRBV15
J gene: TRBJ2-1
clone size: -
D gene: -
CDR3 DNA: TGTGCCACCAGCAGGCCCCCGTACAATGAGCAGTTCTTC
CDR3 protein: CATSRPPYNEQFF

V gene: TRBV19
J gene: TRBJ2-5
clone size: -
D gene: -
CDR3 DNA: TGTGCCAGTAGCTTCTCCCAAGAGACCCAGTACTTC
CDR3 protein: CASSFSQETQYF

V gene: TRBV15
J gene: TRBJ1-1
clone size: -
D gene: -
CDR3 DNA: TGTGCCACCAGCAGGGCCTCGACAGGATCTACTGAAGCTTTCTTT
CDR3 protein: CATSRASTGSTEAFF

V gene: TRBV6-6
J gene: TRBJ1-6
clone size: -
D gene: -
CDR3 DNA: TGTGCCAGCAGGCCCCAGGGATCCTATAATTCACCCCTCCACTTT
CDR3 protein: CASRPQGSYNSPLHF

V gene: TRBV11-1
J gene: TRBJ1-2
clone size: -
D gene: TRBD1
CDR3 DNA: TGTGCCAGCAGCTTGAGACCAGACAGGGTTCCCGAAGATGGCTACACCTTC
CDR3 protein: CASSLRPDRVPEDGYTF

V gene: TRBV19
J gene: TRBJ1-1
clone size: -
D gene: -
CDR3 DNA: TGTGCCAGTAGTCAACTGGTCGGCACTGAAGCTTTCTTT
CDR3 protein: CASSQLVGTEAFF

V gene: TRBV29-1
J gene: TRBJ2-5
clone size: -
D gene: -
CDR3 DNA: TGCAGCGTTGGGGCTAGCACAGAGACCCAGTACTTC
CDR3 protein: CSVGASTETQYF

V gene: TRBV5-5
J gene: TRBJ1-4
clone size: -
D gene: -
CDR3 DNA: TGTGCCAGCAGCCTACGCGGCGGGTTTTCGGGCGTTTCAAGTGAAAAACTGTTTTTT
CDR3 protein: CASSLRGGFSGVSSEKLFF

V gene: TRBV15
J gene: TRBJ2-1
clone size: -
D gene: -
CDR3 DNA: TGTGCCACCAGTCCCCCTGACAGGTTCTCCTACAATGAGCAGTTCTTC
CDR3 protein: CATSPPDRFSYNEQFF

V gene: TRBV11-2
J gene: TRBJ1-2
clone size: -
D gene: -
CDR3 DNA: TGTGCCAGCAGCCTCGCCCGGCGGCAAGGGTATGGCTACACCTTC
CDR3 protein: CASSLARRQGYGYTF

V gene: TRBV4-2
J gene: TRBJ2-5
clone size: -
D gene: -
CDR3 DNA: TGTGCCAGCAGCCAAGTCGGGCCAGGACGGGAGACCCAGTACTTC
CDR3 protein: CASSQVGPGRETQYF

V gene: TRBV2
J gene: TRBJ1-6
clone size: -
D gene: -
CDR3 DNA: TGTGCCAGCAGCCGGGAGGGCCCCGTGGGGAATTCACCCCTCCACTTT
CDR3 protein: CASSREGPVGNSPLHF

V gene: TRBV5-1
J gene: TRBJ2-5
clone size: -
D gene: -
CDR3 DNA: TGCGCCAGCAGCCTGACCACTCCCCAAGAGACCCAGTACTTC
CDR3 protein: CASSLTTPQETQYF

V gene: TRBV5-1
J gene: TRBJ1-2
clone size: -
D gene: TRBD1
CDR3 DNA: TGCGCCAGCAGCGTAGTCCCGGGACAGGGGACTTCAAAGGGCTACACCTTC
CDR3 protein: CASSVVPGQGTSKGYTF

V gene: TRBV5-6
J gene: TRBJ2-3
clone size: -
D gene: -
CDR3 DNA: TGTGCCAGCAGCTTGGCCCTGGGGATTAGCACAGATACGCAGTATTTT
CDR3 protein: CASSLALGISTDTQYF

V gene: TRBV19
J gene: TRBJ1-4
clone size: -
D gene: -
CDR3 DNA: TGTGCCAGTAGTATAGATCTATTAAGATCCGACACAACTAATGAAAAACTGTTTTTT
CDR3 protein: CASSIDLLRSDTTNEKLFF

V gene: TRBV5-1
J gene: TRBJ1-2
clone size: once
D gene: TRBD1
CDR3 DNA: TGCGCCAGCAGCCGGGGACAGGGGGCGGACTATGGCTACACCTTC
CDR3 protein: CASSRGQGADYGYTF

V gene: TRBV7-9
J gene: TRBJ2-7
clone size: -
D gene: -
CDR3 DNA: TGTGCCAGCAGCGCTTCCGGGATCACAGGGCAGTACTTC
CDR3 protein: CASSASGITGQYF

V gene: TRBV5-1
J gene: TRBJ2-4
clone size: -
D gene: TRBD1
CDR3 DNA: TGCGCCAGCAGCCCCAGGACAGGGTGGAACATTCAGTACTTC
CDR3 protein: CASSPRTGWNIQYF

V gene: TRBV9
J gene: TRBJ1-5
clone size: -
D gene: TRBD1
CDR3 DNA: TGTGCCAGCAGCTTCGGACAGGGAGGGAATCAGCCCCAGCATTTT
CDR3 protein: CASSFGQGGNQPQHF

V gene: TRBV6-5
J gene: TRBJ2-2
clone size: -
D gene: -
CDR3 DNA: TGTGCCAGCAGTTTATTCAAAAACATTGCCGGGGAGCTGTTTTTT
CDR3 protein: CASSLFKNIAGELFF

V gene: TRBV6-5
J gene: TRBJ2-5
clone size: -
D gene: TRBD1
CDR3 DNA: TGTGCCAGCAGTCAGGGGGCGCGGGAGACCCAGTACTTC
CDR3 protein: CASSQGARETQYF